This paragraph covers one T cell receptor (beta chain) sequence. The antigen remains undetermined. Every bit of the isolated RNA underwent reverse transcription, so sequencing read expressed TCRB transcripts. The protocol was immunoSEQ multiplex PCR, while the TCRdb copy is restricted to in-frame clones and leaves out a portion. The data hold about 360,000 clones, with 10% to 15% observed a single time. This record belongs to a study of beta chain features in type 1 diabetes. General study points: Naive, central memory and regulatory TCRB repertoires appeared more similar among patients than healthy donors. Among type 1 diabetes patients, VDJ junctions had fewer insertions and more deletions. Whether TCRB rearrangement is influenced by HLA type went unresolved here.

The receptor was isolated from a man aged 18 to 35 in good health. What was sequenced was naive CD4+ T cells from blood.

The DNA of the CDR3 is TGTGCCAGCAGCCAAGATTTGTCAGGGACACCCCTCCACTTT. Amino acids: CASSQDLSGTPLHF. This rearrangement joins TRBV4-2 to TRBJ1-6; perhaps TRBD1 as D (5 bases). The CDR3 totals 14 residues. The V end lost 0 bases, the J end lost 11 bases, and 11 bases lay between the germline ends. Germline V lookup: CDR1 LGHNA, CDR2 YNFKEQ.